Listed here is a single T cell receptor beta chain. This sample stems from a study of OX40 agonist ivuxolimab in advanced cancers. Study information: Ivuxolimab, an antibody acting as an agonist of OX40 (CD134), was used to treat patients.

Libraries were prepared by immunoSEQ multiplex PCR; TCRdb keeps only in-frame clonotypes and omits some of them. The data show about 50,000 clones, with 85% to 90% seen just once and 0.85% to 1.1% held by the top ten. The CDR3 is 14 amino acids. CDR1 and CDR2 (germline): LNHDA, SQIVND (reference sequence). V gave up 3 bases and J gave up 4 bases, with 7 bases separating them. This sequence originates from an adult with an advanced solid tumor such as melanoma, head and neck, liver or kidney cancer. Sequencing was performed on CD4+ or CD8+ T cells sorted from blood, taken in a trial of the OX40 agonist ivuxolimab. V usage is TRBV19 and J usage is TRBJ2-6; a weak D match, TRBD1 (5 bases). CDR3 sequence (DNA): TGTGCCAGTAGTATGACAGCCGGGGCCAACGTCCTGACTTTC. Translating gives CASSMTAGANVLTF.